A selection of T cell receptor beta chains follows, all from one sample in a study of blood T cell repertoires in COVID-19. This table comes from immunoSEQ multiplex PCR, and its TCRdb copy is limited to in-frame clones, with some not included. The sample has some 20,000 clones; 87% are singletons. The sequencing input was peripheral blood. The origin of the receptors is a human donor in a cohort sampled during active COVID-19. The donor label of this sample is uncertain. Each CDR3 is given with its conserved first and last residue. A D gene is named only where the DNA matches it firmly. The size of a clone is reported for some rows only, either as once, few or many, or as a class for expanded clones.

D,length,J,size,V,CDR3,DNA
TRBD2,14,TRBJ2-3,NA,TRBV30,CACGLAGTADTQYF,TGTGCCTGTGGACTAGCGGGAACGGCAGATACGCAGTATTTT
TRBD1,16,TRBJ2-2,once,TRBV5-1,CASSLGQGAPTGELFF,TGCGCCAGCAGCTTGGGGCAGGGGGCGCCCACCGGGGAGCTGTTTTTT
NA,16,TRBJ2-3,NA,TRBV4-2,CASSQVGAAGTDTQYF,TGTGCCAGCAGCCAAGTCGGCGCGGCGGGCACAGATACGCAGTATTTT
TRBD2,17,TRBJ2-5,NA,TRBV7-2,CASSGRGASGSQETQYF,TGTGCCAGCAGCGGACGAGGGGCTAGCGGGTCCCAAGAGACCCAGTACTTC
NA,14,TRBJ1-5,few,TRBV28,CASIRAGLGQPQHF,TGTGCCAGCATCCGAGCGGGTTTGGGGCAGCCCCAGCATTTT
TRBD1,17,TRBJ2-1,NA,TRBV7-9,CASSPKKKTGVKNEQFF,TGTGCCAGCAGCCCCAAGAAAAAAACAGGGGTGAAGAATGAGCAGTTCTTC
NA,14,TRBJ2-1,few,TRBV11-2,CASSLGLRGREQFF,TGTGCCAGCAGCTTAGGGCTTCGAGGGCGTGAGCAGTTCTTC
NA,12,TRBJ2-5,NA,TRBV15,CATSRDMETQYF,TGTGCCACCAGCAGAGATATGGAGACCCAGTACTTC
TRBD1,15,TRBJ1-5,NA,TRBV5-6,CASSAGTGGPQPQHF,TGTGCCAGCAGCGCCGGGACAGGGGGACCTCAGCCCCAGCATTTT
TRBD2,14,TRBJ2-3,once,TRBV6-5,CASRLAGVVDTQYF,TGTGCCAGCAGGCTAGCGGGAGTAGTAGATACGCAGTATTTT
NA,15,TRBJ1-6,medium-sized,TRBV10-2,CASRITADSNSPLHF,TGCGCCAGCAGGATTACGGCGGATTCTAATTCACCCCTCCACTTT